This T cell receptor (beta chain) was recorded in a study of beta chain features in type 1 diabetes. Whole-study results and caveats: There was a moderate but significant shortening of TCRB CDR3s in all four CD4+ subsets of Type 1 diabetes patients.

Expressed TCRB transcripts were sequenced, since all the RNA that had been isolated was reverse transcribed. Some clones are missing from TCRdb's copy, which holds only in-frame ones; the method was immunoSEQ multiplex PCR. There are under 200,000 clones in the sample; 10% occur only once, and more than 0.4% lies in the top ten. As for this clone: Antigen unknown. The sample holds other DNA sequences that translate to the same CDR3.

V was pared by 4 bases and J by 0 bases, with 10 bases between. Germline V gives CDR1 SGHNT, CDR2 YYREEE (reference sequence). The CDR3 is 14 amino acids. This chain links TRBV5-4 with TRBJ1-1; perhaps TRBD1 as D (5 bases). This sequence originates from a man aged 25-45 years with type 1 diabetes. The specimen sequenced was central memory CD4+ T cells from blood. The CDR3 here is CASSQRQMNTEAFF. The CDR3 DNA reads TGTGCCAGCAGCCAGAGACAGATGAACACTGAAGCTTTCTTT.